The T cell receptor beta chain described here comes from a study of OX40 agonist ivuxolimab in advanced cancers. This CDR3 is built from 12 residues. The germline V and J ends were trimmed by 6 bases and 8 bases, with 13 bases remaining between them. Germline V gene lookup returns CDR1 KGHSH and CDR2 LQKENI. Clones were sequenced by immunoSEQ multiplex PCR, and TCRdb holds only the in-frame ones, with some missing. The sample contains roughly 61,000 clones, more than 80% of which appear only once. A few counts support this clone. Sequencing was performed on CD4+ or CD8+ T cells sorted from blood, taken in a trial of the OX40 agonist ivuxolimab. This chain uses TRBV18 with TRBJ1-1; TRBD1 might be the D (6 bases). The TCR comes from an adult with an advanced solid tumor such as melanoma, head and neck, liver or kidney cancer. CDR3 sequence reads: CASSLGQGEAFF. As DNA, the CDR3 is TGTGCCAGCTCGCTGGGGCAGGGGGAAGCTTTCTTT.